These T cell receptor beta chains were read from a single sample in a study of T cell changes during pregnancy in multiple sclerosis. The method was immunoSEQ multiplex PCR; TCRdb's version includes in-frame clones alone and lacks a portion of them. The repertoire holds approximately 98,000 clones, with about 90% as singletons. This material consisted of peripheral blood, taken after pregnancy. The receptors shown here come from a female donor in good health, enrolled as a control in a pregnancy study. Both conserved end residues are part of each CDR3. D genes are given only for firm matches. Some rows mark clone size as missing; the rest say once, few, many or name a class of expanded clone.

d_call | cdr3_length | j_call | clone_size | v_call | cdr3_aa | cdr3_nt
. | 16 | TRBJ1-6 | . | TRBV5-4 | CASSPDPGRYNSPLHF | TGTGCCAGCAGCCCCGATCCAGGCCGGTATAATTCACCCCTCCACTTT
. | 15 | TRBJ1-3 | . | TRBV7-9 | CASSGTGLSGNTIYF | TGTGCCAGCAGCGGAACAGGGCTCTCTGGAAACACCATATATTTT
. | 13 | TRBJ2-3 | . | TRBV14 | CASTRRVTDTQYF | TGTGCCAGCACGAGGAGGGTCACAGATACGCAGTATTTT
. | 14 | TRBJ1-1 | . | TRBV28 | CASRMGGENTEAFF | TGTGCCAGCAGAATGGGGGGTGAGAACACTGAAGCTTTCTTT
TRBD1 | 15 | TRBJ2-1 | once | TRBV6-1 | CASRDNRGTYNEQFF | TGTGCCAGCAGGGACAACAGGGGGACCTACAATGAGCAGTTCTTC
TRBD2 | 15 | TRBJ2-1 | . | TRBV27 | CASSFILGGVHEQFF | TGTGCCAGCAGTTTCATTCTGGGAGGGGTTCATGAGCAGTTCTTC
. | 14 | TRBJ1-2 | . | TRBV6-6 | CASSNPQENYGYTF | TGTGCCAGCAGTAACCCACAGGAAAACTATGGCTACACCTTC
. | 14 | TRBJ2-1 | . | TRBV5-1 | CASSQTGVYNEQFF | TGCGCCAGCAGCCAGACAGGCGTTTACAATGAGCAGTTCTTC
. | 13 | TRBJ2-1 | few | TRBV6-4 | CASSERDSGEQFF | TGTGCCAGCAGTGAGCGGGACTCCGGTGAGCAGTTCTTC
TRBD1 | 13 | TRBJ2-5 | . | TRBV15 | CATSATGVETQYF | TGTGCCACCAGCGCGACAGGGGTGGAGACCCAGTACTTC
. | 17 | TRBJ2-2 | . | TRBV27 | CASPELRTTGRTGELFF | TGTGCCAGTCCAGAGCTAAGGACAACTGGGAGGACCGGGGAGCTGTTTTTT
. | 14 | TRBJ1-3 | once | TRBV9 | CASSVGQPGNTIYF | TGTGCCAGCAGCGTTGGGCAGCCTGGAAACACCATATATTTT
. | 15 | TRBJ1-3 | . | TRBV27 | CASSLSGNSGNTIYF | TGTGCCAGCAGTTTAAGCGGGAACTCTGGAAACACCATATATTTT
TRBD1 | 18 | TRBJ1-2 | . | TRBV28 | CASSGRQGGDGFQYGYTF | TGTGCCAGCAGTGGTCGACAGGGGGGGGACGGCTTCCAGTATGGCTACACCTTC
. | 15 | TRBJ2-5 | . | TRBV29-1 | CSAPQAGHRVETQYF | TGCAGCGCACCTCAAGCGGGTCATAGGGTGGAGACCCAGTACTTC
. | 14 | TRBJ2-7 | . | TRBV5-4 | CASSVGLSSYEQYF | TGTGCCAGCAGCGTGGGACTCAGCTCCTACGAGCAGTACTTC
TRBD2 | 13 | TRBJ2-3 | . | TRBV25-1 | CASVAGAVDTQYF | TGTGCCAGCGTAGCGGGAGCAGTAGATACGCAGTATTTT
. | 18 | TRBJ2-3 | . | TRBV5-1 | CASSLLGQGRAGGDTQYF | TGCGCCAGCAGCTTACTTGGACAGGGGAGAGCGGGGGGAGATACGCAGTATTTT
. | 14 | TRBJ2-6 | . | TRBV18 | CASTGQSGANVLTF | TGTGCCAGCACCGGACAGTCTGGGGCCAACGTCCTGACTTTC
TRBD1 | 13 | TRBJ1-3 | . | TRBV7-8 | CASGKQGGNTIYF | TGTGCCAGCGGAAAACAGGGGGGAAACACCATATATTTT
. | 13 | TRBJ2-5 | . | TRBV15 | CATSRDSGETQYF | TGTGCCACCAGCAGAGATTCGGGGGAGACCCAGTACTTC
TRBD2 | 15 | TRBJ2-1 | . | TRBV7-3 | CASSSAGGPYNEQFF | TGTGCCAGCAGCTCGGCGGGGGGACCCTACAATGAGCAGTTCTTC
. | 11 | TRBJ2-7 | . | TRBV20-1 | CSAYGQNEQYF | TGCAGTGCATATGGGCAGAACGAGCAGTACTTC
TRBD2 | 15 | TRBJ2-7 | . | TRBV13 | CASSILTSGNYEQYF | TGTGCCAGCAGCATATTGACTAGCGGGAATTACGAGCAGTACTTC
. | 18 | TRBJ1-2 | . | TRBV6-1 | CASSEALGGFGDSGGYTF | TGTGCCAGCAGTGAAGCGCTCGGGGGGTTTGGCGATTCCGGTGGCTACACCTTC
. | 13 | TRBJ1-2 | . | TRBV5-6 | CASSHPANYGYTF | TGTGCCAGCAGCCACCCAGCTAACTATGGCTACACCTTC
. | 15 | TRBJ1-1 | . | TRBV11-2 | CASSLEWTANTEAFF | TGTGCCAGCAGCTTAGAATGGACTGCGAACACTGAAGCTTTCTTT
. | 13 | TRBJ1-5 | . | TRBV28 | CASSQGLNQPQHF | TGTGCCAGCAGCCAGGGACTCAATCAGCCCCAGCATTTT
TRBD2 | 14 | TRBJ2-7 | . | TRBV7-8 | CASSMLAGRDEQYF | TGTGCCAGCAGCATGCTAGCGGGGAGGGACGAGCAGTACTTC
. | 13 | TRBJ2-2 | . | TRBV7-3 | CASSFSSTGELFF | TGTGCCAGCAGCTTTAGCAGCACCGGGGAGCTGTTTTTT
. | 13 | TRBJ1-1 | . | TRBV7-9 | CASSEAGGRRAFF | TGTGCCAGCAGCGAGGCCGGGGGGCGCAGAGCTTTCTTT
TRBD2 | 15 | TRBJ2-1 | . | TRBV7-3 | CASSSGMAGGHEQFF | TGTGCCAGCAGCTCCGGAATGGCGGGGGGCCATGAGCAGTTCTTC
. | 13 | TRBJ1-2 | . | TRBV27 | CASSLIQGDGYTF | TGTGCCAGCAGTCTGATACAGGGTGACGGCTACACCTTC
TRBD1 | 15 | TRBJ1-5 | . | TRBV5-1 | CASSLGTGEGQPQHF | TGCGCCAGCAGCTTGGGGACAGGGGAGGGGCAGCCCCAGCATTTT
TRBD1 | 12 | TRBJ2-7 | once | TRBV29-1 | CSAGTVSYEQYF | TGCAGCGCCGGGACAGTCTCCTACGAGCAGTACTTC
. | 14 | TRBJ1-6 | . | TRBV30 | CAWMGLAPNSPLHF | TGTGCCTGGATGGGGCTGGCCCCAAATTCACCCCTCCACTTT
. | 13 | TRBJ1-1 | . | TRBV25-1 | CASSPAGNTEAFF | TGTGCCAGCAGCCCGGCGGGGAACACTGAAGCTTTCTTT
. | 14 | TRBJ1-4 | . | TRBV7-2 | CASSPRGRNEKLFF | TGTGCCAGCAGCCCCCGCGGGAGGAATGAAAAACTGTTTTTT
. | 17 | TRBJ2-7 | . | TRBV5-4 | CASSLDAAELTSYEQYF | TGTGCCAGCAGCTTGGACGCGGCAGAACTCACTTCCTACGAGCAGTACTTC
. | 11 | TRBJ2-3 | . | TRBV18 | CASSLSSPQYF | TGTGCCAGCTCACTTAGTAGTCCGCAGTATTTT
TRBD1 | 12 | TRBJ1-1 | . | TRBV28 | CASTTAGGLAFF | TGTGCCAGCACCACCGCAGGGGGTCTCGCTTTCTTT
TRBD2 | 16 | TRBJ2-5 | . | TRBV5-1 | CASSSGLAGEGETQYF | TGCGCCAGCAGCTCCGGACTAGCGGGAGAAGGGGAGACCCAGTACTTC